Listed below are T cell receptor beta chains from one sample, sequenced in a study of T cell responses to AZD1222 COVID-19 vaccine. Data came from immunoSEQ multiplex PCR; TCRdb stores just in-frame clones and leaves some out. The sample consists of over 100,000 clones, 86% of them appearing once. The material was peripheral blood, obtained 28 days after the second dose of the MenACWY control vaccine. The receptors come from an adult who received the MenACWY meningococcal vaccine as a control. The CDR3 runs from the conserved cysteine through the conserved F or W. Fields, in order: clone size, D gene, V gene, J gene, CDR3 DNA, CDR3 protein. D genes are given only for firm matches. Expanded clones get a size class; other rows say once, few or many, or leave the size out.

abundance: -; d_gene: -; v_gene: TRBV15; j_gene: TRBJ1-6; CDR3nt: TGTGCCACCAGCAGAGATTCGAACAATTCACCCCTCCACTTT; CDR3aa: CATSRDSNNSPLHF
abundance: -; d_gene: -; v_gene: TRBV29-1; j_gene: TRBJ2-1; CDR3nt: TGCAGCACGTACACCTCCTACAATGAGCAGTTCTTC; CDR3aa: CSTYTSYNEQFF
abundance: -; d_gene: -; v_gene: TRBV5-6; j_gene: TRBJ2-5; CDR3nt: TGTGCCAGCAGCCTGTCCGGGACACCTTCCCAAGAGACCCAGTACTTC; CDR3aa: CASSLSGTPSQETQYF
abundance: -; d_gene: TRBD1; v_gene: TRBV29-1; j_gene: TRBJ2-7; CDR3nt: TGCAGCGCGCTGAGGGACAGGGGCTACGAGCAGTACTTC; CDR3aa: CSALRDRGYEQYF
abundance: -; d_gene: -; v_gene: TRBV5-5; j_gene: TRBJ2-2; CDR3nt: TGTGCCAGCAGCCGCACGACAGGTCGAAACACCGGGGAGCTGTTTTTT; CDR3aa: CASSRTTGRNTGELFF
abundance: -; d_gene: -; v_gene: TRBV7-9; j_gene: TRBJ2-7; CDR3nt: TGTGCCAGCAGCATGGATAGCGGAAACCCCTACGAGCAGTACTTC; CDR3aa: CASSMDSGNPYEQYF
abundance: -; d_gene: TRBD1; v_gene: TRBV5-1; j_gene: TRBJ2-7; CDR3nt: TGCGCCAGCAGCTGGACAGGGGGCGGGTACGAGCAGTACTTC; CDR3aa: CASSWTGGGYEQYF
abundance: once; d_gene: -; v_gene: TRBV7-9; j_gene: TRBJ1-3; CDR3nt: TGTGCCAGCAGCTTAACCGGGGGAGGTGGAAACACCATATATTTT; CDR3aa: CASSLTGGGGNTIYF
abundance: once; d_gene: TRBD1; v_gene: TRBV7-9; j_gene: TRBJ1-1; CDR3nt: TGTGCCAGCAGTCAACAGACAGGGGCAGCTTTCTTT; CDR3aa: CASSQQTGAAFF
abundance: once; d_gene: -; v_gene: TRBV7-3; j_gene: TRBJ2-2; CDR3nt: TGTGCCAGCAGCCGGACAGCCACTAACACCGGGGAGCTGTTTTTT; CDR3aa: CASSRTATNTGELFF
abundance: -; d_gene: -; v_gene: TRBV19; j_gene: TRBJ1-4; CDR3nt: TGTGCCAGTAGCGTTGAGAGGGGTGAAAAACTGTTTTTT; CDR3aa: CASSVERGEKLFF
abundance: -; d_gene: -; v_gene: TRBV7-2; j_gene: TRBJ1-1; CDR3nt: TGTGCCAGCGGACTCAGGGACCTAAACACTGAAGCTTTCTTT; CDR3aa: CASGLRDLNTEAFF
abundance: -; d_gene: TRBD2; v_gene: TRBV5-1; j_gene: TRBJ2-7; CDR3nt: TGCGCCAGCAGCCGACTAGCGGGGGGGCGCGAGCAGTACTTC; CDR3aa: CASSRLAGGREQYF
abundance: -; d_gene: TRBD2; v_gene: TRBV7-9; j_gene: TRBJ2-3; CDR3nt: TGTGCCAGCAGCTTAGCTACCACTAGCGGGGGGGCACAAGATACGCAGTATTTT; CDR3aa: CASSLATTSGGAQDTQYF
abundance: few; d_gene: -; v_gene: TRBV4-2; j_gene: TRBJ2-7; CDR3nt: TGTGCCAGCAGCCCAGGAATAACATCCTACGAGCAGTACTTC; CDR3aa: CASSPGITSYEQYF
abundance: once; d_gene: TRBD1; v_gene: TRBV19; j_gene: TRBJ1-1; CDR3nt: TGTGCCAGTAGACAAGGGACAGTAACGAAGTGGGGCTTT; CDR3aa: CASRQGTVTKWGF
abundance: -; d_gene: -; v_gene: TRBV30; j_gene: TRBJ1-5; CDR3nt: TGTGCCTGGAGCTACACTACAGCCCCCAATCAGCCCCAGCATTTT; CDR3aa: CAWSYTTAPNQPQHF
abundance: -; d_gene: TRBD2; v_gene: TRBV11-3; j_gene: TRBJ2-1; CDR3nt: TGTGCCAGCAGCTTAGATAGGGGACTAGCGGGGGCTGAGCAGTTCTTC; CDR3aa: CASSLDRGLAGAEQFF
abundance: -; d_gene: -; v_gene: TRBV5-5; j_gene: TRBJ1-1; CDR3nt: TGTGCCAGCAGCTTGACAGTGCCGAACACTGAAGCTTTCTTT; CDR3aa: CASSLTVPNTEAFF
abundance: -; d_gene: TRBD1; v_gene: TRBV28; j_gene: TRBJ1-5; CDR3nt: TGTGCCAGCAGTTCCCAAGGACAGGGTCCTAATCAGCCCCAGCATTTT; CDR3aa: CASSSQGQGPNQPQHF
abundance: few; d_gene: -; v_gene: TRBV18; j_gene: TRBJ1-3; CDR3nt: TGTGCCAGCTCACCTCCCGTTCGCTCTGGAAACACCATATATTTT; CDR3aa: CASSPPVRSGNTIYF
abundance: few; d_gene: -; v_gene: TRBV6-6; j_gene: TRBJ1-3; CDR3nt: TGTGCCAGCAGTCGCCGGGGCTTGACACCTTCTGGAAACACCATATATTTT; CDR3aa: CASSRRGLTPSGNTIYF
abundance: -; d_gene: -; v_gene: TRBV14; j_gene: TRBJ1-6; CDR3nt: TGTGCCAGCAGCCACACACAGGGATCCAATTCACCCCTCCACTTT; CDR3aa: CASSHTQGSNSPLHF
abundance: -; d_gene: TRBD1; v_gene: TRBV9; j_gene: TRBJ2-5; CDR3nt: TGTGCCAGCAGCCTAAGACAGGGGCAAGAGACCCAGTACTTC; CDR3aa: CASSLRQGQETQYF
abundance: -; d_gene: TRBD1; v_gene: TRBV28; j_gene: TRBJ2-7; CDR3nt: TGTGCCAGCAAAAAAGACAGGGTTAGCTCCTACGAGCAGTACTTC; CDR3aa: CASKKDRVSSYEQYF
abundance: -; d_gene: -; v_gene: TRBV12-3/TRBV12-4; j_gene: TRBJ1-1; CDR3nt: TGTGCCAGCAGTTTGGAAATGAACACTGAAGCTTTCTTT; CDR3aa: CASSLEMNTEAFF
abundance: -; d_gene: -; v_gene: TRBV29-1; j_gene: TRBJ1-1; CDR3nt: TGCAGCGTCGAACGGACAGTGAACACTGAAGCTTTCTTT; CDR3aa: CSVERTVNTEAFF
abundance: -; d_gene: -; v_gene: TRBV15; j_gene: TRBJ1-2; CDR3nt: TGTGCCACCAGCAGGGACAATAACTATGGCTACACCTTC; CDR3aa: CATSRDNNYGYTF
abundance: -; d_gene: TRBD1; v_gene: TRBV4-3; j_gene: TRBJ1-4; CDR3nt: TGCGCCAGCAGCCTGATGACAGGGTCTAATGAAAAACTGTTTTTT; CDR3aa: CASSLMTGSNEKLFF
abundance: -; d_gene: TRBD1; v_gene: TRBV7-3; j_gene: TRBJ1-1; CDR3nt: TGTGCCAGCAGCCTCATAGGACAGGGGAGTGAAGCTTTCTTT; CDR3aa: CASSLIGQGSEAFF
abundance: few; d_gene: -; v_gene: TRBV5-4; j_gene: TRBJ2-5; CDR3nt: TGTGCCAGCAGCCTTCGGACAGTGCAAGAGACCCAGTACTTC; CDR3aa: CASSLRTVQETQYF
abundance: -; d_gene: -; v_gene: TRBV5-1; j_gene: TRBJ2-5; CDR3nt: TGCGCCAGCAGCTTGGTTATCCAAGAGACCCAGTACTTC; CDR3aa: CASSLVIQETQYF
abundance: -; d_gene: -; v_gene: TRBV11-2; j_gene: TRBJ2-5; CDR3nt: TGTGCCAGCAGCTTAGGGGGGGCCGGGGAGACCCAGTACTTC; CDR3aa: CASSLGGAGETQYF
abundance: -; d_gene: -; v_gene: TRBV20-1; j_gene: TRBJ1-5; CDR3nt: TGCAGTGCTGAGATCCAGGGGCCCCAGCATTTT; CDR3aa: CSAEIQGPQHF
abundance: once; d_gene: -; v_gene: TRBV12-2; j_gene: TRBJ2-7; CDR3nt: TGTGCAAGGCGCGTCGGGGCCCACGCCTTGAGGGGGGCCCACTACGAGCAGTACTTC; CDR3aa: CARRVGAHALRGAHYEQYF
abundance: -; d_gene: TRBD2; v_gene: TRBV6-5; j_gene: TRBJ2-7; CDR3nt: TGTGCCAGCAGTTACTCGGGCGGGGGACCCTACGAGCAGTACTTC; CDR3aa: CASSYSGGGPYEQYF
abundance: once; d_gene: -; v_gene: TRBV20-1; j_gene: TRBJ1-1; CDR3nt: TGCAGTGCTAGTTCACGGACTGAAGCTTTCTTT; CDR3aa: CSASSRTEAFF
abundance: -; d_gene: TRBD2; v_gene: TRBV5-1; j_gene: TRBJ2-3; CDR3nt: TGCGCCAGCAGCTGGGGACTAGCGGGGACCTCAGATACGCAGTATTTT; CDR3aa: CASSWGLAGTSDTQYF
abundance: -; d_gene: -; v_gene: TRBV18; j_gene: TRBJ2-2; CDR3nt: TGTGCCAGCTCACCAGCCGGGAGGAACACCGGGGAGCTGTTTTTT; CDR3aa: CASSPAGRNTGELFF
abundance: -; d_gene: -; v_gene: TRBV4-3; j_gene: TRBJ1-4; CDR3nt: TGCGCCAGCAGCCAAGGCCAGGGCGTAACTAATGAAAAACTGTTTTTT; CDR3aa: CASSQGQGVTNEKLFF
abundance: -; d_gene: TRBD1; v_gene: TRBV6-2/TRBV6-3; j_gene: TRBJ2-2; CDR3nt: TGTGCCAGCAGCTCAAGCCGGGACAGGGTCACCGGGGAGCTGTTTTTT; CDR3aa: CASSSSRDRVTGELFF
abundance: -; d_gene: -; v_gene: TRBV6-2/TRBV6-3; j_gene: TRBJ2-7; CDR3nt: TGTGCCAGCAGTTATAGTAGCGCCGAGCAGTACTTC; CDR3aa: CASSYSSAEQYF
abundance: -; d_gene: -; v_gene: TRBV5-1; j_gene: TRBJ2-5; CDR3nt: TGCGCCAGCAGCTTGGCCGGTCATAAGGAGACCCAGTACTTC; CDR3aa: CASSLAGHKETQYF
abundance: -; d_gene: -; v_gene: TRBV6-2/TRBV6-3; j_gene: TRBJ1-5; CDR3nt: TGTGCCAGCAGTGGGCAGGGTGGCAATCAGCCCCAGCATTTT; CDR3aa: CASSGQGGNQPQHF
abundance: -; d_gene: -; v_gene: TRBV7-9; j_gene: TRBJ2-5; CDR3nt: TGTGCCAGCAGTTATACATCCCTTAGGAGGGAAGAGACCCAGTACTTC; CDR3aa: CASSYTSLRREETQYF
abundance: -; d_gene: -; v_gene: TRBV19; j_gene: TRBJ2-7; CDR3nt: TGTGCCAGTAGTATAGACACTCCCTCCTACGAGCAGTACTTC; CDR3aa: CASSIDTPSYEQYF
abundance: -; d_gene: -; v_gene: TRBV7-9; j_gene: TRBJ2-7; CDR3nt: TGTGCCAGCAGCCCGGGCTTCTTCCCCGAGCAGTACTTC; CDR3aa: CASSPGFFPEQYF
abundance: -; d_gene: -; v_gene: TRBV6-2/TRBV6-3; j_gene: TRBJ2-1; CDR3nt: TGTGCCAGCAGTTACTCTTTACGGGATATGAGCTCCTACAATGAGCAGTTCTTC; CDR3aa: CASSYSLRDMSSYNEQFF
abundance: -; d_gene: -; v_gene: TRBV6-5; j_gene: TRBJ1-6; CDR3nt: TGTGCCAGCACTACCGGGGAACATAATTCACCCCTCCACTTT; CDR3aa: CASTTGEHNSPLHF
abundance: few; d_gene: -; v_gene: TRBV2; j_gene: TRBJ1-1; CDR3nt: TGTGCCAGCAGTGGGGGAACAGCGGTCACTGAAGCTTTCTTT; CDR3aa: CASSGGTAVTEAFF
abundance: -; d_gene: -; v_gene: TRBV6-5; j_gene: TRBJ1-5; CDR3nt: TGTGCCAGCAGTTACACCACCTCCTTGGACTTTCAGCCCCAGCATTTT; CDR3aa: CASSYTTSLDFQPQHF
abundance: once; d_gene: -; v_gene: TRBV7-2; j_gene: TRBJ1-6; CDR3nt: TGTGCCAGCAGCTCGGTAGGGCAGAATAATTCACCCCTCCACTTT; CDR3aa: CASSSVGQNNSPLHF
abundance: -; d_gene: -; v_gene: TRBV7-9; j_gene: TRBJ1-6; CDR3nt: TGTGCCAGCAGCCCTACAGGGCGCAAATCACCCCTCCACTTT; CDR3aa: CASSPTGRKSPLHF
abundance: -; d_gene: -; v_gene: TRBV4-2; j_gene: TRBJ2-7; CDR3nt: TGTGCCAGCAGCCAAGTAAATCCCTCACAGGGCTACGAGCAGTACTTC; CDR3aa: CASSQVNPSQGYEQYF
abundance: -; d_gene: -; v_gene: TRBV19; j_gene: TRBJ2-7; CDR3nt: TGTGCCAGTAGTGATCACTACGAGCAGTACTTC; CDR3aa: CASSDHYEQYF
abundance: -; d_gene: -; v_gene: TRBV5-4; j_gene: TRBJ2-7; CDR3nt: TGTGCCAGCAGCCTCGACAGAAGCTACGAGCAGTACTTC; CDR3aa: CASSLDRSYEQYF
abundance: -; d_gene: -; v_gene: TRBV5-1; j_gene: TRBJ1-1; CDR3nt: TGCGCCAGCAGCCGCGAGACAGGGAACACTGAAGCTTTCTTT; CDR3aa: CASSRETGNTEAFF
abundance: -; d_gene: -; v_gene: TRBV11-3; j_gene: TRBJ2-3; CDR3nt: TGTGCCAGCTCTGGAGGAGGGGGGACAACCACAGATACGCAGTATTTT; CDR3aa: CASSGGGGTTTDTQYF
abundance: -; d_gene: -; v_gene: TRBV7-2; j_gene: TRBJ2-7; CDR3nt: TGTGCCAGCTCGGGAGCTTCCTACGAGCAGTACTTC; CDR3aa: CASSGASYEQYF